This T cell receptor (beta chain) was recovered during a study of T cell repertoires in cytomegalovirus infection. Looking at the study overall: Recently identified HLA-C-restricted CMV epitopes and well-studied HLA-B-restricted CMV epitopes were used by the study. CMV infection together with matching HLA type was indicated by public TCR beta signatures. Study findings and constraints: HLA-C-restricted CMV-specific TCR beta clonotypes prevailed in the ex vivo response. Adding up the frequency of public TCR beta families identified people who carried CMV plus the relevant HLA.

The length of the CDR3 is 14 residues. Trimming removed 2 bases at V and 2 bases at J, with 7 bases between. Per germline, CDR1 SGHTA and CDR2 FQGNSA. In this sample, this clonotype turned up many times. Its antigen is unidentified. TCRdb reanalysed the reads using MiXCR and keeps one entry per CDR3 protein. Of 80,000 to 95,000 distinct CDR3 sequences listed, about 29% were seen once; the top ten hold over 60%. The chain combines TRBV7-2 with TRBJ2-1, with unresolved D. The origin of this receptor is a human donor in good health (CMV status not recorded). Some clones in this sample may be carry-over from other donors' samples. The sequenced sample was CD8+ T cells from cultured PBMCs, obtained from culture after CMV antigen stimulation. CDR3 coding DNA: TGTGCCAGCAGCTTAATCCAGACCTACAATGAGCAGTTCTTC. Protein sequence: CASSLIQTYNEQFF.